The clone carrying this TCR beta chain showed up just a few times. Starting from about 470 ng of total RNA, TCR libraries were made with linear amplification. TCRdb reprocessed the reads via MiXCR and lists one record per CDR3 protein. The sample lists around 200,000 distinct CDR3 sequences, nearly 75% occurring once. The data were taken from a study of healthy donors' naive CD4 and CD8 T cells. The CDR3 contains 14 residues. Trimming removed 3 bases from V and 1 base from J, with 8 bases in between. The germline V gene encodes CDR1 MNHEY and CDR2 SMNVEV (reference sequence). The sequence was collected from a pool of human donors in good health; the sample pools cells from several healthy donors. The rearrangement uses TRBV27 and TRBJ2-3; D is unresolved. The sequenced material came from naive CD4+ and CD8+ T cells sorted from blood, pooled from several donors. CDR3: CASSLDQGTDTQYF. CDR3 nucleotides: TGTGCCAGCAGTTTGGACCAGGGCACAGATACGCAGTATTTT.